The present entry profiles one T cell receptor beta chain with its context. These data are taken from a study of blood T cell repertoires in COVID-19. About the study: From the United States, Italy and Spain came samples of acute and convalescent COVID-19. PBMCs, B-cell-depleted T cells, or T cells provided the cDNA or gDNA that made up the material.

The germline V and J ends were trimmed by 3 bases and 7 bases, with 24 bases remaining between them. CDR3 size: 18 residues. Germline V gives CDR1 LNHDA, CDR2 SQIVND (reference sequence). In the original processing: By means of reference gene primer amplification, nucleated cell counts were estimated. TCRdb keeps only in-frame clones here, not all; method: immunoSEQ multiplex PCR. Clone size and the V and J calls come from that table; the DNA yielded D and trimming. This sample has fewer than 350,000 clones; around 81% occur once, and the top ten carry around 4.5%. The sequencing sample was made of peripheral blood. The V and J genes are TRBV19 and TRBJ1-4; possible D gene TRBD1, 6 bases. The TCR originated in a woman aged 45-65 years with active or convalescent COVID-19. The CDR3, as DNA: TGTGCCAGTAGTATTTTTGCCCCCACGCAGGGGAATTTTGAAAAACTGTTTTTT. This sequence encodes CASSIFAPTQGNFEKLFF.